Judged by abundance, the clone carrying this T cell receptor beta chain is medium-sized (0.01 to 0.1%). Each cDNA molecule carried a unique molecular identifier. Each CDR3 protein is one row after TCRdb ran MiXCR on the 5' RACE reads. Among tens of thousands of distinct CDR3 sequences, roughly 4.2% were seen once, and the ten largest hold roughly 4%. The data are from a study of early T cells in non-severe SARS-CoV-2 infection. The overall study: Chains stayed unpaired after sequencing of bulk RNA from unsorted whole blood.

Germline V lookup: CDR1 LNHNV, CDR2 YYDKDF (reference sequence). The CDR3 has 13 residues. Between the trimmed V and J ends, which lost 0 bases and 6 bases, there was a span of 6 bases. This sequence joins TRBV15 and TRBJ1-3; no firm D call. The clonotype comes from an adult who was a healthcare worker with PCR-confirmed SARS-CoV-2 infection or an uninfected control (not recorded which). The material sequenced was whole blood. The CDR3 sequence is CATSRETSNTIYF. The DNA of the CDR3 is TGTGCCACCAGCAGAGAGACTTCAAACACCATATATTTT.